This is a list of T cell receptor beta chains from one sample in a study of blood T cell repertoires in COVID-19. The data were produced by immunoSEQ multiplex PCR, yet TCRdb's version contains in-frame clones alone and is incomplete. The profile shows 100,000 to 150,000 clones, about 85% of them singletons. Sequenced: peripheral blood. These receptors all stem from a man older than 75 with active or convalescent COVID-19. Both conserved end residues are part of each CDR3. D genes are given only for firm matches. For some rows the clone size is stated as once, few or many, or as a class when expanded; others skip it.

v_gene: TRBV7-2; j_gene: TRBJ1-1; d_gene: TRBD1; abundance: .; CDR3nt: TGTGCCAGCAGCTCGAACAGGGGGAACACTGAAGCTTTCTTT; CDR3aa: CASSSNRGNTEAFF
v_gene: TRBV5-1; j_gene: TRBJ2-5; d_gene: TRBD2; abundance: .; CDR3nt: TGCGCCAGCAGCATGGCCGCGGGGAGGGGAGAGACCCAGTACTTC; CDR3aa: CASSMAAGRGETQYF
v_gene: TRBV6-2/TRBV6-3; j_gene: TRBJ1-1; d_gene: TRBD1; abundance: .; CDR3nt: TGTGCCAGCAGCCCCACCCGGGACAGTGAAGCTTTCTTT; CDR3aa: CASSPTRDSEAFF
v_gene: TRBV6-5; j_gene: TRBJ2-7; d_gene: .; abundance: .; CDR3nt: TGTGCCAGCAGTTATAATACAGGGAACTACGAGCAGTACTTC; CDR3aa: CASSYNTGNYEQYF
v_gene: TRBV7-2; j_gene: TRBJ2-1; d_gene: TRBD2; abundance: .; CDR3nt: TGTGCCAGCAGCTTACCGGGACTAGCGGATCCCTGGGGTGAGCAGTTCTTC; CDR3aa: CASSLPGLADPWGEQFF
v_gene: TRBV30; j_gene: TRBJ2-1; d_gene: TRBD1; abundance: .; CDR3nt: TGTGCCTGGAACCACGACAGGGATAACAATGAGCAGTTCTTC; CDR3aa: CAWNHDRDNNEQFF
v_gene: TRBV29-1; j_gene: TRBJ2-1; d_gene: TRBD2; abundance: .; CDR3nt: TGCAGCGTTAGCGGGGCGTCCCTTGGTGAGCAGTTCTTC; CDR3aa: CSVSGASLGEQFF
v_gene: TRBV25-1; j_gene: TRBJ1-4; d_gene: TRBD1; abundance: .; CDR3nt: TGTGCCAGCAGGGACAGGGATGAAAAACTGTTTTTT; CDR3aa: CASRDRDEKLFF
v_gene: TRBV19; j_gene: TRBJ2-1; d_gene: .; abundance: once; CDR3nt: TGTGCCAGTAGTATAGTGGGGGCCAGCTCCTACAATGAGCAGTTCTTC; CDR3aa: CASSIVGASSYNEQFF
v_gene: TRBV7-7; j_gene: TRBJ2-5; d_gene: TRBD1; abundance: .; CDR3nt: TGTGCCAGCAGCTTAGGGGGACAGTCCCAAGAGACCCAGTACTTC; CDR3aa: CASSLGGQSQETQYF
v_gene: TRBV5-8; j_gene: TRBJ1-5; d_gene: .; abundance: .; CDR3nt: TGTGCCAGCAGCTTTCGGGACTTTGGTCAGCCCCAGCATTTT; CDR3aa: CASSFRDFGQPQHF
v_gene: TRBV5-4; j_gene: TRBJ2-6; d_gene: .; abundance: .; CDR3nt: TGTGCCAGCAGTTCCGGGTCTGGGGCCAACGTCCTGACTTTC; CDR3aa: CASSSGSGANVLTF
v_gene: TRBV2; j_gene: TRBJ2-5; d_gene: TRBD2; abundance: .; CDR3nt: TGTGCCAGCAGGGCCCCGGGACTAGAGGGCCAAGAGACCCAGTACTTC; CDR3aa: CASRAPGLEGQETQYF
v_gene: TRBV6-2/TRBV6-3; j_gene: TRBJ1-1; d_gene: TRBD1; abundance: few; CDR3nt: TGTGCCAGCAGTCCCGACAGGGGGTTCCTAATGAACACTGAAGCTTTCTTT; CDR3aa: CASSPDRGFLMNTEAFF
v_gene: TRBV2; j_gene: TRBJ2-7; d_gene: .; abundance: .; CDR3nt: TGTGCCGGCTCGGTATGGGGCCACGAGCAGTACTTC; CDR3aa: CAGSVWGHEQYF
v_gene: TRBV7-3; j_gene: TRBJ2-5; d_gene: TRBD1; abundance: .; CDR3nt: TGTGCCAGCACGCTGACAGGGGGGCATCAAGAGACCCAGTACTTC; CDR3aa: CASTLTGGHQETQYF
v_gene: TRBV6-5; j_gene: TRBJ1-6; d_gene: .; abundance: .; CDR3nt: TGTGCCAGCAGTCGACAGGATAATAATTCACCCCTCCACTTT; CDR3aa: CASSRQDNNSPLHF
v_gene: TRBV5-1; j_gene: TRBJ1-6; d_gene: TRBD1; abundance: .; CDR3nt: TGCGCCAGCAGCTTGGAGGGACAGGGGGCGAAGGGGCTAAATTCACCCCTCCACTTT; CDR3aa: CASSLEGQGAKGLNSPLHF
v_gene: TRBV28; j_gene: TRBJ1-5; d_gene: TRBD1; abundance: .; CDR3nt: TGTGCCCTCCGGGACAGGGGGCAGGGACAGCCCCAGCATTTT; CDR3aa: CALRDRGQGQPQHF
v_gene: TRBV19; j_gene: TRBJ2-7; d_gene: TRBD1; abundance: few; CDR3nt: TGTGCCAGTACCCCGGGGACAGGGCTCTCCTACGAGCAGTACTTC; CDR3aa: CASTPGTGLSYEQYF
v_gene: TRBV29-1; j_gene: TRBJ1-2; d_gene: TRBD1; abundance: few; CDR3nt: TGCAGCGCCGGGGCAGGGGGCGCCTACGGCTACACCTTC; CDR3aa: CSAGAGGAYGYTF
v_gene: TRBV5-1; j_gene: TRBJ2-3; d_gene: TRBD2; abundance: .; CDR3nt: TGCGCCAGCAGCTCGCGGGGGGACCGCGCAGATACGCAGTATTTT; CDR3aa: CASSSRGDRADTQYF
v_gene: TRBV7-9; j_gene: TRBJ2-1; d_gene: .; abundance: .; CDR3nt: TGTGCCAGCTCAGGGATTGAGCAGTTCTTC; CDR3aa: CASSGIEQFF
v_gene: TRBV30; j_gene: TRBJ2-5; d_gene: .; abundance: .; CDR3nt: TGTGCCTGGAGTGTAGGGAGGCAGACTCAAGAGACCCAGTACTTC; CDR3aa: CAWSVGRQTQETQYF
v_gene: TRBV7-2; j_gene: TRBJ1-5; d_gene: .; abundance: .; CDR3nt: TGTGCCAGCAGCTTAGGTACGGGGTGGGATCAGCCCCAGCATTTT; CDR3aa: CASSLGTGWDQPQHF
v_gene: TRBV19; j_gene: TRBJ1-5; d_gene: .; abundance: .; CDR3nt: TGTGCCAGTACTACTCAGGGAGGGGTGCTTACCCAGCATTTT; CDR3aa: CASTTQGGVLTQHF
v_gene: TRBV6-5; j_gene: TRBJ1-2; d_gene: .; abundance: .; CDR3nt: TGTGCCAGCCGTCCGGGTGGAGGGTATGGCTACACCTTC; CDR3aa: CASRPGGGYGYTF
v_gene: TRBV7-3; j_gene: TRBJ2-3; d_gene: TRBD2; abundance: .; CDR3nt: TGTGCCAGCAGCCCGCGGGGGGCTTTCCCAGATACGCAGTATTTT; CDR3aa: CASSPRGAFPDTQYF
v_gene: TRBV2; j_gene: TRBJ1-1; d_gene: .; abundance: .; CDR3nt: TGTGCCAGCAGAACCTACAGCGGGGTCGAAGTGAGGGCTTTCTTT; CDR3aa: CASRTYSGVEVRAFF
v_gene: TRBV3-1/TRBV3-2; j_gene: TRBJ1-1; d_gene: .; abundance: .; CDR3nt: TGTGCCAGCAGCCCTCCTCTAGGCGACACTGAAGCTTTCTTT; CDR3aa: CASSPPLGDTEAFF
v_gene: TRBV9; j_gene: TRBJ1-6; d_gene: .; abundance: .; CDR3nt: TGTGCCAGCACACAGGGTAACAATTCACCCCTCCACTTT; CDR3aa: CASTQGNNSPLHF
v_gene: TRBV5-4; j_gene: TRBJ2-3; d_gene: TRBD1; abundance: .; CDR3nt: TGTGCCAGCAGCTCCCAGGGGGCACGCACAGATACGCAGTATTTT; CDR3aa: CASSSQGARTDTQYF
v_gene: TRBV7-9; j_gene: TRBJ1-5; d_gene: .; abundance: once; CDR3nt: TGTGCCAGCAGCCACCCGACATACTCAGGCAATCAGCCCCAGCATTTT; CDR3aa: CASSHPTYSGNQPQHF
v_gene: TRBV14; j_gene: TRBJ2-3; d_gene: .; abundance: .; CDR3nt: TGTGCCAGCAGCCAAGTGTCAAGCGGGCTTACAGATACGCAGTATTTT; CDR3aa: CASSQVSSGLTDTQYF
v_gene: TRBV6-5; j_gene: TRBJ1-6; d_gene: TRBD1; abundance: .; CDR3nt: TGTGCCAGCAGCCAAAGACAGGGTGATTCTTCACCCCTCCACTTT; CDR3aa: CASSQRQGDSSPLHF
v_gene: TRBV27; j_gene: TRBJ2-1; d_gene: TRBD2; abundance: .; CDR3nt: TGTGCCAGCAGCTGGACTAGCGGGGCCTACAATGAGCAGTTCTTC; CDR3aa: CASSWTSGAYNEQFF
v_gene: TRBV7-9; j_gene: TRBJ1-2; d_gene: TRBD1; abundance: once; CDR3nt: TGTGCCAGCAGTTTTGACAGGGGAGGTGGCTACACCTTC; CDR3aa: CASSFDRGGGYTF